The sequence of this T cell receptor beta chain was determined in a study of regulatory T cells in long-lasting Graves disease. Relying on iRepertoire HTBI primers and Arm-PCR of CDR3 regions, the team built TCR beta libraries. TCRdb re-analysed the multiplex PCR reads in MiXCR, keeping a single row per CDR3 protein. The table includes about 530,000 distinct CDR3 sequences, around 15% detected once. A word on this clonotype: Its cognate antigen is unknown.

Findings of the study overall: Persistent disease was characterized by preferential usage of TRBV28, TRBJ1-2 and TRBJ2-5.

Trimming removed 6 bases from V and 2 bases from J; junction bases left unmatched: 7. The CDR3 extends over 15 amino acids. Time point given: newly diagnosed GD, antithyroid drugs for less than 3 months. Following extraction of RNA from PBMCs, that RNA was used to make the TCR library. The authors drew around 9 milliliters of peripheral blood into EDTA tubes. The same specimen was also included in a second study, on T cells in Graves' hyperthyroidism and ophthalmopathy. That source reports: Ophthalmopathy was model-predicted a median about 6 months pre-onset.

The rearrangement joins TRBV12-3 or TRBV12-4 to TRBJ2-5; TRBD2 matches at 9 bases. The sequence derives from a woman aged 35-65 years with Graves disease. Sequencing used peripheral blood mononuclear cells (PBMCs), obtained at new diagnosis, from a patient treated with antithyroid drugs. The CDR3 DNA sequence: TGTGCCAGCAGCCTCCGACTAGCGGAACAAGAGACCCAGTACTTC. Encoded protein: CASSLRLAEQETQYF.